One TCR beta chain is described in this entry. The data were taken from a study of tumor-infiltrating lymphocytes in oesophageal squamous cell carcinoma. Using its own MiXCR run on the PCR reads, TCRdb lists one record per CDR3 protein. The data contain approximately 5,600 distinct CDR3 sequences, nearly 15% of them singletons. Trimming shortened V by 4 bases and J by 0 bases, and 9 bases separated the two germline ends. The CDR3 consists of 14 residues. Germline V gene lookup returns CDR1 SNHLY and CDR2 FYNNEI. This rearrangement joins TRBV2 to TRBJ1-2; maybe TRBD1 (6 bases). This sequence originates from a male donor with esophageal squamous cell carcinoma. The sequenced sample was normal esophageal tissue next to the tumor. CDR3 in amino acids: CASSARDTNYGYTF. CDR3 DNA: TGTGCCAGCAGTGCCCGGGACACTAACTATGGCTACACCTTC.